Listed here are 30 T cell receptor beta chains from one sample, sequenced in a study of T-cell memory formation after mild COVID-19 (dated by TCRdb to the early 2020s). The receptor library was made with 5' RACE. The instrument was an Illumina NovaSeq 6000. TCRdb's own reprocessing of the public reads used fastp at Q25 and MiXCR and kept productive beta chains. CDR3 protein duplicates are merged, each entry listing the most common genes and DNA. Here the sample has a few hundred thousand distinct CDR3 sequences; roughly 21% occur a single time. The ten largest clones capture 7.5% to 9.5% of the sample. Sequencing input: PBMCs or a T cell subset sorted from them (not recorded which). The receptor source for this set is an adult woman who had mild COVID-19 (a few samples of this study predate the infection). The sample titles of this study are shuffled in the database, so cell type and time point are left out; the donor was told from shared clones.

This clonotype was seen a handful of times. The chain links TRBV15 to TRBJ1-5, with 8 positions matching TRBD1. The CDR3 is made up of 18 amino acids. CDR1 and CDR2 (germline): LNHNV, YYDKDF (reference sequence). Unmatched junction bases numbered 11, after V lost 1 base and J lost 3 bases. This CDR3 is CATSRAFSRGLNNQPQHF. In DNA, the CDR3 is TGTGCCACCAGCAGAGCTTTCTCCAGGGGGCTGAACAATCAGCCCCAGCATTTT.

This clonotype was observed a single time. This rearrangement joins TRBV27 to TRBJ1-2; D unresolved. Trimming shortened V by 7 bases and J by 6 bases, and 18 bases separated the two germline ends. The CDR3 has 14 amino acids. The germline V gene has CDR1 MNHEY and CDR2 SMNVEV (reference sequence). The chain's CDR3 is CASTTWRESDGYTF. CDR3 bases: TGTGCCAGCACCACCTGGAGGGAATCCGATGGCTACACCTTC.

The sample holds a few counts of this clonotype. The chain links TRBV6-2 or TRBV6-3 to TRBJ1-1; D unclear. Trimming removed 7 bases at V and 7 bases at J, with 10 bases between. The V gene's germline CDR1 is MNHEY and CDR2 SVGEGT. This CDR3 region has 11 residues. Here the CDR3 reads CASTPGNEAFF. The CDR3 nucleotides are TGTGCCAGCACCCCGGGGAATGAAGCTTTCTTT.

The chain links TRBV7-9 to TRBJ2-2, with D perhaps matching TRBD1 (5 bases). CDR1 and CDR2 (germline): SEHNR, FQNEAQ (reference sequence). CDR3 length: 14 amino acids. V gave up 6 bases and J gave up 4 bases, with 12 bases separating them. DNA of the CDR3: TGTGCCAGCAGTACAGGTTCGGGCACCGGGGAGCTGTTTTTT. Encoded protein: CASSTGSGTGELFF.

The J gene is TRBJ2-7, the V gene TRBV5-4, with a possible D match to TRBD2 (6 bases). This CDR3 region has 14 residues. V lost 0 bases and J lost 3, with 10 bases in between. Germline V gene lookup returns CDR1 SGHNT and CDR2 YYREEE (reference sequence). The CDR3 protein is CASSLGDSGYEQYF. The CDR3, as DNA: TGTGCCAGCAGCTTGGGGGATAGCGGCTACGAGCAGTACTTC.

This clonotype was picked up a small number of times. The chain couples TRBV20-1 to TRBJ2-1; TRBD1 matches 7 bases. Trimming took 1 base from V and 2 from J; bases not matched to a gene: 11. Germline assignment: CDR1 DFQATT and CDR2 SNEGSKA (reference sequence). CDR3 size: 17 residues. The CDR3 sequence is CSARAAGPGQTYNEQFF. CDR3 sequence (DNA): TGCAGTGCTAGAGCTGCAGGTCCGGGACAGACCTACAATGAGCAGTTCTTC.

The rearrangement joins TRBV20-1 to TRBJ1-3; tentative D call: TRBD1 (5 bases). Trimming shortened V by 0 bases and J by 2 bases, and 11 bases separated the two germline ends. From germline, CDR1 is DFQATT and CDR2 SNEGSKA (reference sequence). This CDR3 spans 15 amino acids. The chain's CDR3 is CSARDGGNAGNTIYF. CDR3 DNA sequence: TGCAGTGCTAGAGATGGGGGGAATGCTGGAAACACCATATATTTT.

This clonotype was observed a handful of times. The chain carries TRBV6-1 and TRBJ2-1, with 7 bases that match TRBD2. Germline V gives CDR1 MNHNS, CDR2 SASEGT. The CDR3 sequence is 15 residues long. The V and J ends lost 8 bases and 3 bases, in that order; junction bases with no gene match: 10. CDR3 amino acids: CASLGIAGVYNEQFF. The CDR3, as DNA: TGTGCCAGCCTGGGAATAGCGGGCGTCTACAATGAGCAGTTCTTC.

The J gene is TRBJ1-5, the V gene TRBV7-2; the D gene is possibly TRBD1 (5 bases). The CDR3 has 13 residues. The germline V gene encodes CDR1 SGHTA and CDR2 FQGNSA. V dropped 3 bases and J dropped 7 bases, with 10 bases sitting between them. In nucleotides, the CDR3 is TGTGCCAGCAGCTTGGGACCAATGCAGCCCCAGCATTTT. It encodes CASSLGPMQPQHF. The full variable domain, in which reference TRBV7-2 and TRBJ1-5 provide the parts outside the CDR3, is GAGVSQSPSNKVTEKGKDVELRCDPISGHTALYWYRQSLGQGLEFLIYFQGNSAPDKSGLPSDRFSAERTGGSVSTLTIQRTQQEDSAVYLCASSLGPMQPQHFGDGTRLSIL.

This clonotype was observed a handful of times. The rearrangement links TRBV5-1 to TRBJ2-3; the match to TRBD1 covers 8 bases. The V gene's germline CDR1 is SGHRS and CDR2 YFSETQ. The CDR3 extends over 15 amino acids. Trimming took 4 bases from V and 7 from J; bases not matched to a gene: 11. The CDR3: CASSGPRDRSYTQYF. The CDR3 nucleotides read TGCGCCAGCAGCGGACCCCGGGACAGGTCCTATACGCAGTATTTT.

The rearrangement uses TRBV3-1 and TRBJ2-7; D ambiguous. Trimming took 5 bases from V and 7 from J, leaving 18 bases between them. CDR1 is LGHDT, CDR2 YNNKEL, per germline (reference sequence). This CDR3 region has 14 residues. In nucleotides, the CDR3 is TGTGCCAGCAGCACTCCAGGAACCTACCCGGAGCAGTACTTC. This sequence encodes CASSTPGTYPEQYF.

The chain joins TRBV24-1 to TRBJ2-2, with D possibly being TRBD2 (5 bases). CDR3 length: 15 residues. Germline V lookup: CDR1 KGHDR, CDR2 SFDVKD. The V and J ends lost 6 bases and 2 bases respectively, with 12 bases between them. The CDR3: CATSRRAENTGELFF. DNA of the CDR3: TGTGCCACCAGTCGGAGAGCGGAAAACACCGGGGAGCTGTTTTTT.

This clonotype was detected ten times or more. Here the CDR3 reads CASSIDVSGANVLTF. The CDR3 DNA reads as TGTGCCAGTAGTATAGACGTATCTGGGGCCAACGTCCTGACTTTC. The chain employs TRBV19 and TRBJ2-6; D unresolved. There are 15 residues in the CDR3. The V and J ends lost 0 bases and 1 base respectively, with 4 bases between them. Germline CDR1 LNHDA, CDR2 SQIVND (reference sequence).

This clonotype was counted a few times. J is TRBJ1-1 and V is TRBV3-1, with D possibly being TRBD1 (5 bases). CDR3 size: 12 residues. Germline CDR1 reads LGHDT; CDR2 reads YNNKEL (reference sequence). Trimming removed 3 bases from V and 11 bases from J, with 13 bases in between. CDR3 in amino acids: CASSHGTVGAFF. Written as DNA, the CDR3 is TGTGCCAGCAGCCACGGGACGGTGGGGGCTTTCTTT.

The rearrangement joins TRBV12-3 or TRBV12-4 to TRBJ2-1; 14 positions agree with TRBD2. V gave up 5 bases and J gave up 2 bases; unmatched junction bases: 11. The CDR3 spans 19 residues. The CDR3 loop reads CASSPGTSGGWSAYNEQFF. Here the CDR3 DNA reads TGTGCCAGCAGTCCCGGGACTAGCGGGGGTTGGTCCGCCTACAATGAGCAGTTCTTC.

This chain uses TRBV12-3 or TRBV12-4 with TRBJ1-2, with D hard to call. The CDR3 extends over 12 amino acids. V lost 1 base, J lost 8 bases, and 8 bases lay in between. CDR3 protein: CASSLGGGGYTF. The DNA of the CDR3 is TGTGCCAGCAGTTTAGGGGGAGGCGGCTACACCTTC.

The chain combines TRBV30 with TRBJ2-7; D is perhaps TRBD2 (5 bases). V lost 1 base, J lost 5 bases, and 15 bases lay in between. Per the germline V gene, CDR1 is GTSNPN and CDR2 is SVGIG (reference sequence). The CDR3 covers 14 residues. This chain's CDR3 is CAWSGRRRLDEQYF. CDR3 nucleotide sequence: TGTGCCTGGAGTGGGAGAAGGAGGCTAGACGAGCAGTACTTC.

This clonotype was seen a handful of times. V usage is TRBV3-1 and J usage is TRBJ1-3; perhaps TRBD1 as D (5 bases). Between the trimmed V and J ends, which lost 2 bases and 0 bases, there was a span of 11 bases. The CDR3 is 16 residues long. Per germline, CDR1 LGHDT and CDR2 YNNKEL (reference sequence). The CDR3 DNA reads TGTGCCAGCAGCCAAACAGGAGGTAGCTCTGGAAACACCATATATTTT. Translating gives CASSQTGGSSGNTIYF.

This chain connects TRBV6-5 to TRBJ1-1; TRBD1 matches 8 bases. Germline loops: CDR1 MNHEY, CDR2 SVGAGI. Unmatched junction bases numbered 1, after V lost 0 bases and J lost 7 bases. There are 13 residues in the CDR3. CDR3 DNA: TGTGCCAGCAGTTACTCGACAGGGGTTGAAGCTTTCTTT. As protein: CASSYSTGVEAFF.

The chain recombines TRBV24-1 with TRBJ2-3; no clear D. Germline-derived CDR1 and CDR2 are KGHDR and SFDVKD. The CDR3 is 14 amino acids. V lost 0 bases, J lost 6 bases, and 9 bases lay in between. CDR3: CATSDLLSGDTQYF. DNA for the CDR3: TGTGCCACCAGTGATTTGCTGAGTGGGGATACGCAGTATTTT.

This clonotype occurred a few times. The chain employs TRBV11-1 and TRBJ2-7; possibly TRBD1 for D (5 bases). This CDR3 has 14 amino acids. Trimming removed 3 bases at V and 2 bases at J, with 11 bases between. Germline values: CDR1 SGHAT, CDR2 FQDESV (reference sequence). As DNA, the CDR3 is TGTGCCAGCAGCTTTCAGGGTCTAACCTACGAGCAGTACTTC. Translating it yields CASSFQGLTYEQYF.

This clonotype has at least ten counts. The junction departs from the called germline gene at one end, perhaps through a read error. The chain uses TRBV9 and TRBJ2-5; TRBD2 matches 10 bases. This CDR3 contains 14 residues. Per the germline V gene, CDR1 is SGDLS and CDR2 is YYNGEE. The CDR3 protein is CASSVAGGGETQYF. The CDR3 region has the DNA TGTGCCAGCAGTGTAGCGGGAGGAGGAGAGACCCAGTACTTC.

This clonotype was recorded at least ten times. The CDR3 region is CSVEDLGGYTF. CDR3 coding DNA: TGCAGCGTTGAAGATTTGGGTGGCTACACCTTC. The chain joins TRBV29-1 to TRBJ1-2; D not resolved. The CDR3 extends over 11 amino acids. Germline V gene sequence: CDR1 SQVTM, CDR2 ANQGSEA. The V and J ends lost 0 bases and 7 bases respectively, with 6 bases between them.

The chain has TRBV19 and TRBJ2-1; 8 bases align to TRBD2. The V and J ends lost 10 bases and 16 bases, in that order; junction bases with no gene match: 9. The CDR3 is 10 residues long. From germline, CDR1 is LNHDA and CDR2 SQIVND (reference sequence). DNA of the CDR3: TGTGCCACAGGTCGGGGGGGGATTTTCTTC. Its protein product is CATGRGGIFF. The full variable domain, completed using reference TRBV19 and TRBJ2-1, is DGGITQSPKYLFRKEGQNVTLSCEQNLNHDAMYWYRQDPGQGLRLIYYSQIVNDFQKGDIAEGYSVSREKKESFPLTVTSAQKNPTAFYLCATGRGGIFFGPGTRLTVL.

The V call is TRBV19, the J call TRBJ1-5, with 8 bases fitting TRBD1. V lost 4 bases to trimming and J lost 11 bases; unmatched junction nucleotides: 10. Germline values: CDR1 LNHDA, CDR2 SQIVND (reference sequence). The CDR3 is made up of 14 amino acids. The CDR3 DNA is TGTGCCAGTAGTACCCTTGACAGGGGAGAGACCCAGCATTTT. Its translation is CASSTLDRGETQHF.

The chain couples TRBV29-1 to TRBJ2-1, with D possibly being TRBD2 (5 bases). This CDR3 is built from 13 residues. Germline V gene sequence: CDR1 SQVTM, CDR2 ANQGSEA. Between the trimmed V and J ends, which lost 3 bases and 9 bases, there was a span of 15 bases. The CDR3 sequence: CSVDSSEVTEQFF. The CDR3, as DNA: TGCAGCGTTGACTCCTCGGAGGTAACTGAGCAGTTCTTC.

The CDR3 here is CASSRESVTNNSPLHF. CDR3 nucleotides: TGTGCCAGCAGCCGCGAGTCCGTGACTAATAATTCACCCCTCCACTTT. V and J are TRBV12-3 or TRBV12-4 and TRBJ1-6; D is uncertain. The CDR3 covers 16 residues. Trimming removed 6 bases at V and 5 bases at J, with 17 bases between.

The rearrangement joins TRBV15 to TRBJ1-2; a weak D match, TRBD1 (6 bases). This CDR3 has 17 amino acids. Trimming pared 0 bases from V and 2 bases from J, leaving 16 bases between. The germline CDR1 and CDR2 sequences are LNHNV and YYDKDF (reference sequence). The CDR3 sequence: CATSRDYGSGANYGYTF. In DNA form, the CDR3 reads TGTGCCACCAGCAGAGATTACGGGTCGGGGGCGAACTATGGCTACACCTTC.

This clonotype was seen a handful of times. The chain carries TRBV27 and TRBJ2-7; 9 bases align to TRBD1. With 0 bases clipped from V and 5 bases from J, the junction kept 8 bases outside the gene matches. This CDR3 has 16 amino acids. CDR1 is MNHEY and CDR2 is SMNVEV in the germline V gene (reference sequence). The CDR3 reads CASSLSPGQGIDEQYF. The CDR3 DNA follows: TGTGCCAGCAGTTTATCGCCCGGACAGGGGATCGACGAGCAGTACTTC.

This clonotype was observed a single time. This chain connects TRBV29-1 to TRBJ1-1; weak D call: TRBD1 (6 bases). This CDR3 is 13 amino acids long. V was clipped by 4 bases and J by 8 bases, with 17 bases between them. Germline V gene lookup returns CDR1 SQVTM and CDR2 ANQGSEA. Written as DNA, the CDR3 is TGCAGCGTTGCGATGCGGGGGCCCTCGGAAGCTTTCTTT. Translating gives CSVAMRGPSEAFF.